These 16 T cell receptor beta chains share one sample of origin, sequenced in a study of T cells in women clearing cervical HPV infection (dated by TCRdb to 2016 to 2019). Receptor amplification or capture employed the immunoSEQ multiplex PCR assay. Not all clones reach the TCRdb copy of this immuneACCESS table, which keeps in-frame sequences only. Checked studies attribute under half of the gap to unresolved V genes and leave the rest unexplained. This specimen's table enumerates tens of thousands of clones. The ten top clones hold 0.95% to 1.5% of the sample. The sequenced material came from blood buffy coat. These receptors were obtained from a woman between 18 and 70 years old with a cervical HPV16 infection that either progressed to CIN3+ or cleared (not recorded which).

Points on this clone: The read finishes 3 residues shy of the CDR3 end, and the germline J gene is used to complete it. This chain joins TRBV7-2 and TRBJ2-5, with D possibly TRBD2 on 6 matching bases. This CDR3 spans 12 amino acids. Per the germline V gene, CDR1 is SGHTA and CDR2 is FQGNSA. Trimming removed 5 bases from V and 4 bases from J, with 8 bases in between. This chain's CDR3 is CASSPRGETQYF. The covered CDR3 bases are TGTGCCAGCAGCCCGCGGGGAGAGACC.

To note about this clone: The read gets to within 3 residues of the CDR3 end, and the germline J gene fills in the rest. The chain carries TRBV30 and TRBJ2-1; D is possibly TRBD2 (7 bases). The V end lost 4 bases, the J end lost 5 bases, and 15 bases lay between the germline ends. CDR1 and CDR2 (germline): GTSNPN, SVGIG (reference sequence). The length of the CDR3 is 14 residues. Incomplete CDR3 DNA: TGTGCCTGGAACCGGGCGGGGGACAACAATGAG. It yields the protein CAWNRAGDNNE. The whole CDR3 sequence reads CAWNRAGDNNEQFF.

On this clone itself: The read comes to an end 3 residues before the CDR3 does, leaving the germline J gene to fill in the end. The gene calls are TRBV29-1 and TRBJ1-1, with D maybe TRBD1 (6 bases). Germline CDR1 SQVTM, CDR2 ANQGSEA. This CDR3 contains 14 residues. V dropped 6 bases and J dropped 0 bases, with 14 bases sitting between them. The CDR3 DNA, read in part, is TGCAGCGTCCGTGCGGACAGTTTGAACACTGAA. It codes for CSVRADSLNTE. The full CDR3 sequence reads CSVRADSLNTEAFF.

For this clone: The read ends 3 residues early relative to the CDR3; the germline J gene fills the gap. V is TRBV18 and J is TRBJ2-2; tentative D call: TRBD1 (5 bases). The CDR3 consists of 16 residues. The germline CDR1 and CDR2 sequences are KGHSH and LQKENI. The sequenced CDR3 bases are TGTGCCAGCTCACCCACAGATCCCTCTGGGGCCAACGTG. The encoded protein is CASSPTDPSGANV. The CDR3 reads in full as CASSPTDPSGANVLFF.

As concerns this clone: Read coverage stops 3 residues before the CDR3 terminus; the germline J gene supplies the remainder. V and J are TRBV20-1 and TRBJ2-1; D remains ambiguous. Trimming took off 3 bases at V and 7 bases at J, with 16 bases between the two ends. Germline CDR1 is DFQATT and CDR2 is SNEGSKA (reference sequence). The CDR3 length is 14 residues. CDR3 sequence: CSARLVSHQNEQFF. CDR3 DNA (partial): TGCAGTGCTAGGCTAGTCTCCCATCAGAATGAG.

A remark on this clone: The CDR3 goes on 3 residues after the read ends, and that part is filled in from the germline J gene. V gene TRBV19 combines with J gene TRBJ2-7; 9 bases are shared with TRBD1. Germline V lookup: CDR1 LNHDA, CDR2 SQIVND (reference sequence). The length of the CDR3 is 13 residues. Trimming cost V 4 bases and J 5 bases; bases outside gene matches: 3. CDR3 sequence: CASSTWTGDEQYF. CDR3 DNA, as far as it was read: TGTGCCAGTAGTACTTGGACAGGGGACGAG.

CDR3: CASGDRLETQYF. Incomplete CDR3 DNA: TGTGCCAGCGGAGACAGGCTTGAGACC. The rearrangement joins TRBV7-7 to TRBJ2-5; a weak D match, TRBD1 (6 bases). Coverage ceases 3 residues before the CDR3 finishes, and the germline J gene fills in the end. Germline CDR1 is SSHAT and CDR2 is FNYEAQ (reference sequence). Trimming removed 8 bases at V and 5 bases at J, with 12 bases between. The CDR3 spans 12 residues. The variable domain in full, completed from reference TRBV7-7 and TRBJ2-5, reads GAGVSQSPRYKVTKRGQDVTLRCDPISSHATLYWYQQALGQGPEFLTYFNYEAQPDKSGLPSDRFSAERPEGSISTLTIQRTEQRDSAMYRCASGDRLETQYFGPGTRLLVL.

About this clone itself: The read terminates 3 residues before the CDR3 end, so the remaining end is supplied by the germline J gene. The chain combines TRBV29-1 with TRBJ2-3, with 8 bases fitting TRBD2. CDR3 length equals 12 residues. Germline loops: CDR1 SQVTM, CDR2 ANQGSEA. V lost 7 bases to trimming and J lost 5 bases; unmatched junction nucleotides: 5. The part of the CDR3 DNA that was read is TGCAGCGGTAACAGCGGGAGAGATACG. This sequence encodes CSGNSGRDT. The full-length CDR3 reads as CSGNSGRDTQYF.

In regard to this clone: The observed sequence ends 3 residues before the CDR3 terminus, with the missing tail filled in from the germline J gene. The chain joins TRBV18 to TRBJ1-2; D possibly corresponds to TRBD1 (6 bases). This CDR3 contains 13 residues. Germline V gene sequence: CDR1 KGHSH, CDR2 LQKENI. The chain's CDR3 is CASSPPQGRGYTF. The CDR3 DNA, read in part, is TGTGCCAGCTCACCACCGCAGGGGCGAGGC.

Points on this clone: The DNA ends 3 residues before the CDR3 does, and the rest of the CDR3 is filled in from the germline J gene. J is TRBJ2-3 and V is TRBV28; D perhaps matches TRBD1 (5 bases). The CDR3 is made up of 15 amino acids. In germline, CDR1 is MDHEN, CDR2 SYDVKM. Between the trimmed V and J ends, which lost 4 bases and 4 bases, there was a span of 15 bases. Partial CDR3 DNA: TGTGCCAGCAGTTCGCAGGGATATAGGGCAGATACG. Amino acid sequence: CASSSQGYRADT. The full CDR3 is CASSSQGYRADTQYF.

A note on this clone: With the read ending 3 residues before the CDR3 end, the germline J gene is used to fill in that end. This rearrangement joins TRBV12-3 or TRBV12-4 to TRBJ2-7; the match to TRBD2 covers 9 bases. V shed 6 bases and J 4 bases; nucleotides not matched to a gene: 4. This CDR3 contains 13 residues. CDR3 DNA (partial): TGTGCCAGCAGGTCTAGCGGGATGTACGAG. Translation: CASRSSGMYE. In full, the CDR3 reads CASRSSGMYEQYF.

Remarks on this clone: The read terminates 3 residues ahead of where the CDR3 ends, so the germline J gene completes it. This rearrangement joins TRBV20-1 to TRBJ1-2; 9 bases fit TRBD1. From germline, CDR1 is DFQATT and CDR2 SNEGSKA (reference sequence). The CDR3 runs 14 residues. J gave up 2 bases and V 5 bases, and 6 bases lay outside the gene matches. CDR3 region: CSAENRGHNYGYTF. The sequenced CDR3 bases are TGCAGTGCTGAGAACAGGGGGCACAACTATGGC.

With regard to this clone: The CDR3 end falls 3 residues outside the read, so it is completed with the germline J gene. The chain has TRBV7-2 and TRBJ2-3; D remains unclear. Germline values: CDR1 SGHTA, CDR2 FQGNSA. This CDR3 region has 15 residues. Trimming took off 1 base at V and 4 bases at J, with 12 bases between the two ends. This CDR3 is CASSLVASVADTQYF. The covered CDR3 bases are TGTGCCAGCAGCTTAGTGGCTAGTGTCGCAGATACG.

Comment on this clone: The read comes to an end 3 residues before the CDR3 does, leaving the germline J gene to fill in the end. The chain employs TRBV19 and TRBJ2-1; 9 bases map to TRBD1. V was clipped by 9 bases and J by 6 bases; unmatched bases: 3. The germline gives CDR1 LNHDA, CDR2 SQIVND (reference sequence). The CDR3 runs to 12 residues. The sequenced CDR3 bases are TGTGCCAGCCGGGACAGGGCCAATGAG. The encoded protein is CASRDRANE. The full CDR3 reads CASRDRANEQFF.

On this clone: The CDR3 goes on 3 residues after the read ends, and that part is filled in from the germline J gene. The J gene is TRBJ2-1, the V gene TRBV6-2 or TRBV6-3, with 7 bases matching TRBD2. The trim removed 8 bases at V and 3 bases at J, leaving 10 bases unmatched. Germline CDR1 reads MNHEY; CDR2 reads SVGEGT. This CDR3 comprises 15 residues. The part of the CDR3 DNA that was read is TGTGCCAGCGGGAGGGGAACTAGCGTCTACAATGAG. Its protein is CASGRGTSVYNE. The full CDR3 protein is CASGRGTSVYNEQFF.

In regard to this clone: The read terminates 3 residues ahead of where the CDR3 ends, so the germline J gene completes it. V usage is TRBV7-2 and J usage is TRBJ1-4; D is unclear. This CDR3 has 13 residues. Germline V gives CDR1 SGHTA, CDR2 FQGNSA. CDR3 bases read: TGTGCCAGCAGCTTGAGCACTAGAGGAGGA. Translation gives CASSLSTRGG. The whole CDR3 reads CASSLSTRGGLFF.